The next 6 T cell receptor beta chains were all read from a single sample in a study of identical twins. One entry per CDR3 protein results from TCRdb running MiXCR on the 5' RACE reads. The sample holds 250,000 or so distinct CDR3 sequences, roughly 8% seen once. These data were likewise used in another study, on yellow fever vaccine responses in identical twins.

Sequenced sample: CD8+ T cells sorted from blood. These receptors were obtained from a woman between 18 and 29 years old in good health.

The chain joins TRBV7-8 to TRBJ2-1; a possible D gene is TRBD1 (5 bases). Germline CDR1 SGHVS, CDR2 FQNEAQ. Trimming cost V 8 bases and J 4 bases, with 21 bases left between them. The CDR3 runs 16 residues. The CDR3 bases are TGTGCCAGCGAGCTTGGTGGGGCCCCAGGTTACAATGAGCAGTTCTTC. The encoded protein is CASELGGAPGYNEQFF.

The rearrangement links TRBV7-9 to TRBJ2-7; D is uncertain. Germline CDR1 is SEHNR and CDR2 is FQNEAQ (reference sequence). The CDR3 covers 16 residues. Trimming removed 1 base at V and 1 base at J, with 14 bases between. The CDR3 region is CASSLVSQSESYEQYF. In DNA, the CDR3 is TGTGCCAGCAGCTTAGTGAGCCAGTCAGAATCCTACGAGCAGTACTTC.

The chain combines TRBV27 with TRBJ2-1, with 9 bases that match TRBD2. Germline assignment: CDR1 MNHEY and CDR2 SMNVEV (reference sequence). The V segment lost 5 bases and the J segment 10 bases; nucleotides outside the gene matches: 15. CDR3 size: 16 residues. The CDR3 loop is CASSTYSGSSVGEQFF. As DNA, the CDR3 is TGTGCCAGCAGTACATATAGCGGGAGCAGTGTGGGGGAGCAGTTCTTC.

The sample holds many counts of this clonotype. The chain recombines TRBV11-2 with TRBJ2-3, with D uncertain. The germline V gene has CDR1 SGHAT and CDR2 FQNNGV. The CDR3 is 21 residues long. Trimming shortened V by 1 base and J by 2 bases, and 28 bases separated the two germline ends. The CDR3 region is CASSLVVGRRPKSEITDTQYF. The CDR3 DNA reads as TGTGCCAGCAGCTTAGTAGTGGGCAGGCGGCCAAAGTCTGAGATCACAGATACGCAGTATTTT.

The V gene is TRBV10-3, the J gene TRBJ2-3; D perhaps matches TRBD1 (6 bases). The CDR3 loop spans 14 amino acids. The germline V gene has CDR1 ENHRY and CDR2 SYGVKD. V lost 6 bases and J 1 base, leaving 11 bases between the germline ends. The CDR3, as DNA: TGTGCCATCAGGATGGACAGCCGCACAGATACGCAGTATTTT. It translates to CAIRMDSRTDTQYF.

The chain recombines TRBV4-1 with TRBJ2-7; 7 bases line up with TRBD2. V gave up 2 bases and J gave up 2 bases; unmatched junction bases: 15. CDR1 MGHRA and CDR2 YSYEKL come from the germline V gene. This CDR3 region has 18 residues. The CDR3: CASSQLSSGEGTPYEQYF. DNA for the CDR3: TGCGCCAGCAGCCAATTGTCCTCCGGGGAGGGCACACCCTACGAGCAGTACTTC.